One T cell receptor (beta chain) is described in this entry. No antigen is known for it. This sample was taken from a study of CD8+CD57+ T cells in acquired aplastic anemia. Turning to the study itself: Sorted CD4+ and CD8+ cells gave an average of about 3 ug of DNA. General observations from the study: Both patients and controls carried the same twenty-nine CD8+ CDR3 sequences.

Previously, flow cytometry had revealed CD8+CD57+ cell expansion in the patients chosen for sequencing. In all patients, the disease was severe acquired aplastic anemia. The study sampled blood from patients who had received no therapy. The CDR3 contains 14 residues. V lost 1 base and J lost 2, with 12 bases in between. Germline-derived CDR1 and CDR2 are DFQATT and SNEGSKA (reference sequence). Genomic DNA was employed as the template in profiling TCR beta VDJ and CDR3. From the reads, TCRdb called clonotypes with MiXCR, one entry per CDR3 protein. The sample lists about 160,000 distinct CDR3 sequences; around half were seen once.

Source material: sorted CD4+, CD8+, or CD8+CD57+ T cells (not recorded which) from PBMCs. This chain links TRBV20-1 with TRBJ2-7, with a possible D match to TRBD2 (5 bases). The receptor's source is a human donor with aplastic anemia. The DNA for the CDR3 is TGCAGTGCTAGAGTCGCGGGTACTACCTACGAGCAGTACTTC. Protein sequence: CSARVAGTTYEQYF.